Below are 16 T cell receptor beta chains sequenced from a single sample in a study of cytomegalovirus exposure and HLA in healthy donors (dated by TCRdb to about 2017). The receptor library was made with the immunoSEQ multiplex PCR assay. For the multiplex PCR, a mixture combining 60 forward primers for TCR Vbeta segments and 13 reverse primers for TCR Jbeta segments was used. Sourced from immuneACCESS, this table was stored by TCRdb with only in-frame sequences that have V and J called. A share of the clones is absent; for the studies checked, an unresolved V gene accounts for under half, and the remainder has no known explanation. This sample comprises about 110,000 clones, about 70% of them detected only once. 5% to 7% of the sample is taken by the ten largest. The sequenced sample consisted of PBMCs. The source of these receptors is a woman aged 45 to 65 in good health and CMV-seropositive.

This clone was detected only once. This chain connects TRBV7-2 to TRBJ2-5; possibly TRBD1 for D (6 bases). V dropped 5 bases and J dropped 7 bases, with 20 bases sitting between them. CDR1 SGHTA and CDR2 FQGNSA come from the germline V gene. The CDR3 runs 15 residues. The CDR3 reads CASSPRGGLAGTQYF. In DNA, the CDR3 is TGTGCCAGCAGCCCCAGGGGCGGTCTAGCTGGGACCCAGTACTTC.

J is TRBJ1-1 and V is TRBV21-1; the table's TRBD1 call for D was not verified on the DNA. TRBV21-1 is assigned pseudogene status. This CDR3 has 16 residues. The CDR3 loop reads CASSKNDRDLSTEAFF. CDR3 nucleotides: TGTGCCAGCAGCAAAAATGACAGGGATTTGAGCACTGAAGCTTTCTTT.

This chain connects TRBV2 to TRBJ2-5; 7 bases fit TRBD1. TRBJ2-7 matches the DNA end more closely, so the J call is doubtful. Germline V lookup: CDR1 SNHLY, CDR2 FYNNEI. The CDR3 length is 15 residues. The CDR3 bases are TGTGCCAGCAGGGAAACAGGGGAAGCTACCTACGAGCAGTACTTC. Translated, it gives CASRETGEATYEQYF.

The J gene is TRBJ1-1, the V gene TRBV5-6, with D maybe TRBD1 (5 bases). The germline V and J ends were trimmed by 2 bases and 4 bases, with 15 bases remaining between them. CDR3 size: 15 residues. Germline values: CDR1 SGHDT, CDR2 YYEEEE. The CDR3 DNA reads TGTGCCAGCAGCTTTTCTCGGGGAGGGGCCACTGAAGCTTTCTTT. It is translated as CASSFSRGGATEAFF.

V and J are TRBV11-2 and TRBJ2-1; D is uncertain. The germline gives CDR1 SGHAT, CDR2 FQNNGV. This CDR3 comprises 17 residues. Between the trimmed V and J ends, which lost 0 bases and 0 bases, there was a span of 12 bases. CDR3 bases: TGTGCCAGCAGCTTAGAAACAGCCCTTAGCTCCTACAATGAGCAGTTCTTC. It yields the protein CASSLETALSSYNEQFF.

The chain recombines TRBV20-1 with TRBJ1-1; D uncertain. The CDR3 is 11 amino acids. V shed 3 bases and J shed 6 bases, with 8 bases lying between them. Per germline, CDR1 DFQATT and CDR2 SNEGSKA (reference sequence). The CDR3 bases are TGCAGTGCTAGGACCCGGGCTGAAGCTTTCTTT. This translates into CSARTRAEAFF.

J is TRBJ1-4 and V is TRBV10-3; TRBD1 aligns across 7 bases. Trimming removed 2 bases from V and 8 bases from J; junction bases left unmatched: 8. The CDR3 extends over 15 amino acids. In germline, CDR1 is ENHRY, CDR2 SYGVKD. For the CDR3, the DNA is TGTGCCATCAGTGAGAGCCGGCAGGGGGACGAAAAACTGTTTTTT. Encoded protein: CAISESRQGDEKLFF.

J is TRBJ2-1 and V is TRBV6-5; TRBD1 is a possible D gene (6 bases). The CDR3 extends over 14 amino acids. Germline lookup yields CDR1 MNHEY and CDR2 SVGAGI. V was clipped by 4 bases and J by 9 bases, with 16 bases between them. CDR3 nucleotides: TGTGCCAGCAGTTGGCAGGGGACGGTAGGTGAGCAGTTCTTC. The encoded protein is CASSWQGTVGEQFF.

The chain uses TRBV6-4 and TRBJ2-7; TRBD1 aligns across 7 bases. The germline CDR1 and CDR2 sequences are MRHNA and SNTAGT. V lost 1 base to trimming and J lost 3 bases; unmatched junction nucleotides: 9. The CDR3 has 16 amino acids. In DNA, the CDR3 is TGTGCCAGCAGTGACTGCGACAGGGCCGCCAACTACGAGCAGTACTTC. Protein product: CASSDCDRAANYEQYF.

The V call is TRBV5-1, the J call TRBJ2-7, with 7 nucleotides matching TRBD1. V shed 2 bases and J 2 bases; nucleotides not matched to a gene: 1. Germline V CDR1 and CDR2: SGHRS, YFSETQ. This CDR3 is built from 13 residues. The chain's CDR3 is CASSFGTAYEQYF. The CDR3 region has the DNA TGCGCCAGCAGCTTTGGGACAGCCTACGAGCAGTACTTC. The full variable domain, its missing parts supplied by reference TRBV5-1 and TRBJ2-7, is KAGVTQTPRYLIKTRGQQVTLSCSPISGHRSVSWYQQTPGQGLQFLFEYFSETQRNKGNFPGRFSGRQFSNSRSEMNVSTLELGDSALYLCASSFGTAYEQYFGPGTRLTVT.

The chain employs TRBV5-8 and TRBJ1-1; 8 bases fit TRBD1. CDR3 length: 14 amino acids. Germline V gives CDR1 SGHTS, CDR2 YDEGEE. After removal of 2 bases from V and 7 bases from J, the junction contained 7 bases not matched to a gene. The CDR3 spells CASSFLQGVGEAFF. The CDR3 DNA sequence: TGTGCCAGCAGCTTCTTACAGGGGGTTGGTGAAGCTTTCTTT.

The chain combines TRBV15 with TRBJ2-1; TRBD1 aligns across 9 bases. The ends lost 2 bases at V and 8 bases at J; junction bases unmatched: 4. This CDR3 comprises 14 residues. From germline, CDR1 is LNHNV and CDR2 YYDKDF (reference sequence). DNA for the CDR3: TGTGCCACCAGCAGACCGGGACAGGGTTATGAGCAGTTCTTC. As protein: CATSRPGQGYEQFF.

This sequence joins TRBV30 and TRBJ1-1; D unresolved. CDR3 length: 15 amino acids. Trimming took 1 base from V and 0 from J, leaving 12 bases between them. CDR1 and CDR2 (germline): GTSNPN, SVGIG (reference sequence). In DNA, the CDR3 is TGTGCCTGGAGTGAAAACAGACCCATGAACACTGAAGCTTTCTTT. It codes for CAWSENRPMNTEAFF.

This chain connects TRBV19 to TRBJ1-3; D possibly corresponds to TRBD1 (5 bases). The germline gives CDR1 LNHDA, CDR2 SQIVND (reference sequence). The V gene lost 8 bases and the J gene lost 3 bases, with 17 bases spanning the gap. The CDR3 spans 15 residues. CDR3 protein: CASRRRTNNGNTIYF. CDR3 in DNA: TGTGCCAGTCGACGCAGGACAAATAATGGAAACACCATATATTTT.

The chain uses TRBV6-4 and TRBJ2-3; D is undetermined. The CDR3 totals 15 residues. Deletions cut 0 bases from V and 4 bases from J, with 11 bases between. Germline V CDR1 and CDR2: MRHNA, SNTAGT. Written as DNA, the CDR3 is TGTGCCAGCAGTGACTCGAGTGCCTTTTCAGATACGCAGTATTTT. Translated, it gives CASSDSSAFSDTQYF.

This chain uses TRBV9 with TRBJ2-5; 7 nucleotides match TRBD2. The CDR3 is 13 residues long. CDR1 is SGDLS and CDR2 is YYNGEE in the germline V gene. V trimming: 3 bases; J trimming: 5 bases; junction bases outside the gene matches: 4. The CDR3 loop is CASSARLAETQYF. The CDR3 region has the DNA TGTGCCAGCAGCGCCAGACTAGCCGAGACCCAGTACTTC.